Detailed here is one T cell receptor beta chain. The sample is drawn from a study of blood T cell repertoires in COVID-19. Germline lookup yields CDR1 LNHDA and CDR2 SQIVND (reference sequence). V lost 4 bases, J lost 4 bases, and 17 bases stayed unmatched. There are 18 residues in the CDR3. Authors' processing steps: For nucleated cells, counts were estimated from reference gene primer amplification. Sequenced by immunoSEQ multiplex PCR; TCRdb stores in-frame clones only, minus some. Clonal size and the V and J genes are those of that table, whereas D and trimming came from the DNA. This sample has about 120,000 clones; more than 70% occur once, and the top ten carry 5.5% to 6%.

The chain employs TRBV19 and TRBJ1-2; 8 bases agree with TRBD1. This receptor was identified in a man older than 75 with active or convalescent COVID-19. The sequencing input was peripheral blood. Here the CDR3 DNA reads TGTGCCAGTAGTACCCCACCCGGGTGGACAGGGACCCCCTATGGCTACACCTTC. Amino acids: CASSTPPGWTGTPYGYTF. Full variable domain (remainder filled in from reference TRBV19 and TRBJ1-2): DGGITQSPKYLFRKEGQNVTLSCEQNLNHDAMYWYRQDPGQGLRLIYYSQIVNDFQKGDIAEGYSVSREKKESFPLTVTSAQKNPTAFYLCASSTPPGWTGTPYGYTFGSGTRLTVV.